Listed here is a single TCR beta chain. No antigen is known for it. Base qualities are not at hand, and no much larger clone is one base apart. Healthy HIV-negative adults with no recently reported acute infections or vaccinations were included as donors. Every donor was a Caucasian adult residing in Nashville, Tennessee, USA. Magnetic negative selection was used to enrich CD4+ T cells, after which naive cells were positively selected on CD45RA and the negative fraction became the memory subset. After blood collection by leukapheresis, PBMCs were isolated using Ficoll-Histopaque density gradient centrifugation and then cryopreserved in the vapor phase of liquid nitrogen. Analytical flow cytometry was used to check the purity and quantity of each magnetically sorted T cell population. From each sorted fraction, genomic DNA was isolated and quantified by UV absorbance on a Nanodrop 2000c. This sample is drawn from a study of shared clonotypes between healthy human individuals (dated by TCRdb to 2018 to 2021). For the study in its entirety: Three men and a couple of women, aged 18 to 49 years, made up the cohort. For each donor, CD4 naive and CD4 memory were each given three plates, CD8 naive was given two plates, and CD8 memory was given one plate. Blood TCR repertoires of five healthy adults were deeply sequenced to estimate repertoire size and the extent of clonotype sharing between individuals. Libraries were prepared and TCR repertoires were sequenced by different laboratories using diverse techniques, in order to increase sequencing depth and limit assay-specific biases. Per donor, leukapheresis produced somewhere between about 0.85 and 9.5 billion PBMCs.

Using the deep immunoSEQ assay, multiplex PCR amplified TCR CDR3 regions from genomic DNA. Extracted genomic DNA from each cell subset was spread evenly across all wells of several immunoSEQ 96-well plates, with each plate serving as a replicate. For sorted subsets, 150 to 200 ng genomic DNA, equal to 30,000 or so T cell genomes, was loaded into each replicate PCR. Purified libraries were measured with a Qubit 3.0 fluorometer, size-checked on a Bioanalyzer 2100, and measured again with the KAPA Library Quantification kit. Every immunoSEQ 96-well plate was sequenced on a separate single-read 150-cycle Illumina NextSeq 550 flow cell. The paper's processing steps were these. Because the immunoSEQ output held only junctional sequences and lacked quality scores, the filtering could not match the filtering applied to full-length reads. Sequences were annotated with PyIR, a Python wrapper for IgBLAST v1.9, and V/J genes and CDR3 were assigned using IMGT germline references. Reads with weak V/J assignments (E-value above 1e-6), missing CDR3, stop codons, out-of-frame junctions, or ambiguous translated residues were removed. V3J clonotypes were defined as sequences sharing the same inferred V gene, J gene, and CDR3 amino acid sequence. To compute the percentage overlap between repertoires, the number of shared unique clonotypes was divided by the size of the smaller repertoire. Richness of each repertoire was evaluated using RTK rarefaction, the Chao1 estimator, and Recon v2.1 estimates of unobserved clonotypes. OLGA was used to compute generation probabilities for all TCRbeta clonotypes that the gDNA method yielded from a handful of donors. Not all clones reach the TCRdb copy of this immuneACCESS table, which keeps in-frame sequences only. Checked studies attribute under half of the gap to unresolved V genes and leave the rest unexplained. V and J calls and clone size are those listed in that table; D and trimming were worked out from the DNA. Recorded for this sample are about 2.4 million clones; over 85% of them occurred a single time. The top ten clones comprise about 0.13% of the sample.

Broad study findings and their caveats: Naive subsets generally had larger estimated clonotype richness than memory subsets did. Even with the large sequencing depth, rarefaction of the sorted-subset datasets indicated that sequencing was incomplete. The genetic and exposure-history diversity represented was limited by the small number of donors. Only blood was sampled, and tissue TCR repertoires likely differ from those in blood. Higher generation probabilities were observed for clonotypes shared by all four sorted-subset donors than for non-shared clonotypes. When four donors were compared, the shared fraction of clonotypes was 5% to 6.5% for naive CD4, roughly 3.4% for naive CD8, 2.3% for memory CD4, and 0.35% to 0.4% for memory CD8. Based on pairwise subsampling, the degree of clonotype sharing among donors was expected to be affected by sequencing depth.

At the junction V is shortened by 4 bases and J by 3 bases; bases outside the gene matches: 4. The CDR3 sequence holds 15 residues, the cysteine and phenylalanine included. The kept DNA is CDR3 alone, 45 bases in frame from the first base. The germline V gene supplies CDR1 SGHVS and CDR2 FNYEAQ. The specimen was naive CD4+ T cells sorted from blood. Per the publication, the cell subset or site label means: CD45RA+ positively selected. The rearrangement combines TRBV7-6 with TRBJ2-3, with TRBD1 identical over 10 junction bases. The source of this sequence is a man younger than 35 in good health. This receptor carries the CDR3 CASSSRTGGTDTQYF. The DNA is as follows: TGTGCCAGCAGCTCCCGGACAGGGGGAACAGATACGCAGTATTTT. Full variable domain (CDR3 extended with the reference TRBV7-6 and TRBJ2-3 proteins): GAGVSQSPRYKVTKRGQDVALRCDPISGHVSLYWYRQALGQGPEFLTYFNYEAQQDKSGLPNDRFSAERPEGSISTLTIQRTEQRDSAMYRCASSSRTGGTDTQYFGPGTRLTVL.